This T cell receptor (beta chain) was recorded in a study of identical twins (dated by TCRdb to about 2016). Background on the whole study: To test whether fetal clonotypes persist, this study deep-sequenced TCR alpha and beta repertoires from monozygotic twins, from unrelated adults of various ages, and from cord blood. Replicate twin experiments were performed at different times using different library preparation protocols to rule out contamination. Study-level results and caveats: Zero-insertion analyses could be partly confounded by invariant T cells such as MAIT and iNKT, though diverse VJ usage argued against such confounding for most clonotypes. Recombination models systematically underestimated out-of-frame TCR alpha sharing in monozygotic twins but agreed with sharing between unrelated individuals. Excess twin sharing in beta out-of-frame sequences was weaker because fewer shared sequences lowered the signal-to-noise ratio. Because the same donors could not be followed over many years, conclusions were based on cross-sectional statistical analysis. Compared with coincidental sharing between unrelated individuals, an excess of low generation-probability sequences was observed among out-of-frame TCR alpha sequences shared between twins. Fewer insertions were carried by abundant cord blood beta clonotypes; a weaker similar trend was observed in young adult naive repertoires, while no such trend was observed in memory repertoires.

V loses 5 bases, J loses 0 bases, and the germline ends lie 11 bases apart. From cysteine to phenylalanine, the CDR3 is 15 amino acids long. Solely the CDR3 DNA is kept, with 45 bases framed from the first base. According to the germline V gene, CDR1 reads MDHEN and CDR2 reads SYDVKM. Only healthy Caucasian donors were included. Three unrelated non-twin adults were also sequenced: a male aged 18 to 30, a male aged 50 to 59 and a female aged 50 to 59. Miltenyi CD45RO+ enrichment and human naive T-cell isolation kits were used to isolate memory (CD45RO+) and naive T cells from PBMC. The receptor library was made with 5' RACE. Sequencing instrument: Illumina HiSeq 2000. A universal primer binding site was added through template switching, and the final cDNA carried a unique molecular identifier so that TCR cDNA molecules could be counted accurately. Specific primers in the conserved constant-segment region were used to synthesize first-strand cDNA for the TCR alpha and beta chains. To control for contamination, every cDNA library carried two barcodes: a SMART-Mk sample barcode plus Illumina barcodes. Two successive PCR steps introduced TruSeq adapter sequences along with Illumina sample barcodes. Sequencing of the TCR alpha and beta cDNA libraries was done on the Illumina HiSeq platform using custom primers. For the original study's pipeline: MiGEC processed the raw reads to extract unique molecular identifiers, while MiXCR was used to determine the CDR3 positions. For each individual, recombination models were inferred using an EM algorithm with the repgenHMM and IGoR tools. The tcR package in R was used for shared clonotype analysis, with sharing normalized by the product of cloneset sizes. To study raw recombination without the effects of thymic and clonal selection, out-of-frame nonproductive sequences were analyzed. TCRdb took the public reads, trimmed them with fastp at Q25, ran MiXCR for clone calling and kept in-frame beta chains. Merged by CDR3 protein, the rows form single entries marked with the most common genes and DNA. The V and J calls and clone size are TCRdb's, not the authors'. Across this sample there are a few hundred thousand distinct CDR3 sequences, with about 18% seen only once. The top ten hold less than 15% of the sample.

Concerning this clonotype itself: Its antigen remains unidentified. Base qualities are not recorded, but no much larger clone differs from it by a single base.

Source material: naive T cells sorted from blood. In light of the paper, this sample's cell subset or site label describes: cells isolated with a human naive T-cell isolation kit. The clonotype originates from a man aged 45 to 65 in good health. The sequence links TRBV28 to TRBJ2-1; perhaps TRBD2 is the D gene, with 5 bases matching. In nucleotides, the sequence is TGTGCCAGCAGTCCAGTAGCGCCCTCCTACAATGAGCAGTTCTTC. This is translated as CASSPVAPSYNEQFF. Joined to the reference TRBV28 and TRBJ2-1 proteins, this CDR3 gives the full variable domain: DVKVTQSSRYLVKRTGEKVFLECVQDMDHENMFWYRQDPGLGLRLIYFSYDVKMKEKGDIPEGYSVSREKKERFSLILESASTNQTSMYLCASSPVAPSYNEQFFGPGTRLTVL.